The clone carrying this T cell receptor beta chain was seen ten or more times. These data come from a study of Graves' ophthalmopathy and Graves' hyperthyroidism. Trimming took 0 bases from V and 3 from J, leaving 6 bases between them. Germline assignment: CDR1 SGDLS and CDR2 YYNGEE. This CDR3 region has 13 residues. As the template, RNA transcripts were used to amplify TCR beta CDR3 regions. Second-round multiplex PCR followed a first-round RT-PCR using HTBI primers. TCRdb called the multiplex PCR reads again in MiXCR, with one record for every CDR3 protein. The data contain hundreds of thousands of distinct CDR3 sequences, roughly two fifths of them singletons.

Source material: peripheral blood. The chain has TRBV9 and TRBJ2-5; D is possibly TRBD1 (5 bases). The sequence came from an adult man with Graves' ophthalmopathy. In DNA, the CDR3 is TGTGCCAGCAGCGTAGAGACAGAAGAGACCCAGTACTTC. Translated, it gives CASSVETEETQYF.